This TCR beta chain was identified in a study of OX40 agonist ivuxolimab in advanced cancers. Study at large: Given to patients was ivuxolimab, an agonistic anti-OX40 (CD134) antibody.

As concerns this clone: Antigen unknown.

Points from the study as a whole: Expanded clones were, on average, more numerous in CD8+ T cells than in CD4+.

Sequencing used immunoSEQ multiplex PCR; TCRdb keeps in-frame clones, though not all of them. Of around 80,000 clones listed, 85% to 90% are singletons. Any history of autoimmune disease or systemic immunosuppression disqualified patients. Material: CD4+ or CD8+ T cells sorted from blood, obtained in a trial of the OX40 agonist ivuxolimab. The TCR was taken from an adult with an advanced solid tumor such as melanoma, head and neck, liver or kidney cancer.

CDR3 nucleotides: TGTGCCAGCAGCTTAATTTCGGAGGACACTGAAGCTTTCTTT. It codes for CASSLISEDTEAFF. The chain couples TRBV11-3 to TRBJ1-1; unclear D gene. The V and J ends lost 2 bases and 3 bases respectively, with 10 bases between them. The CDR3 loop spans 14 amino acids. CDR1 SGHNT and CDR2 YENEEA come from the germline V gene.